The 12 T cell receptor beta chains below come from one sample, sequenced in a study of T cell repertoires in cytomegalovirus infection. TCRdb used MiXCR to reprocess the reads, holding one entry per CDR3 protein. The data show approximately 910,000 distinct CDR3 sequences, roughly 30% seen once. These TCRs' antigens remain unknown. The source material was cultured CD8+ T cells from PBMCs, sampled from culture after CMV antigen stimulation. These TCRs come from a human donor in good health (CMV status not recorded). Some clones in this sample may be carry-over from other donors' samples.

The chain has TRBV12-5 and TRBJ1-1, with TRBD1 as a possible D gene (5 bases). V dropped 4 bases and J dropped 3 bases, with 9 bases sitting between them. CDR1 is LGHNT and CDR2 is FRNRAP in the germline V gene. CDR3 length: 13 amino acids. The CDR3 loop is CASGCRGDTEAFF. CDR3 DNA sequence: TGTGCTAGTGGTTGTAGAGGGGACACTGAAGCTTTCTTT.

J is TRBJ2-2 and V is TRBV19; TRBD1 matches at 7 bases. The V gene end was trimmed by 4 bases and the J gene end by 0 bases; junction bases not matched to a gene: 5. Germline V CDR1 and CDR2: LNHDA, SQIVND (reference sequence). The CDR3 length is 16 residues. The CDR3 sequence: CASSTGQAPNTGELFF. CDR3 coding DNA: TGTGCCAGTAGTACTGGACAGGCCCCGAACACCGGGGAGCTGTTTTTT.

This clonotype turned up a few times. CDR3 in DNA: TGTGCCAGCACCCCTAGTAGCGGGGGGGTAAATGAGCAGTTCTTC. This translates into CASTPSSGGVNEQFF. The chain uses TRBV7-2 and TRBJ2-1; TRBD2 matches at 11 bases. Per the germline V gene, CDR1 is SGHTA and CDR2 is FQGNSA. This CDR3 is built from 15 residues. V lost 7 bases, J lost 7 bases, and 9 bases stayed unmatched.

CDR3 in amino acids: CASTGRGVTEAFF. The CDR3 DNA sequence: TGTGCCAGCACGGGCCGCGGGGTCACTGAAGCTTTCTTT. V is TRBV7-9 and J is TRBJ1-1; the D is unclear. There are 13 residues in the CDR3. Trimming cost V 7 bases and J 4 bases, with 13 bases left between them. Germline CDR1 and CDR2: SEHNR and FQNEAQ (reference sequence).

The V call is TRBV5-6, the J call TRBJ2-3; D perhaps matches TRBD2 (6 bases). The V and J ends lost 0 bases and 5 bases respectively, with 10 bases between them. The CDR3 has 14 amino acids. The germline V gene has CDR1 SGHDT and CDR2 YYEEEE. CDR3 protein: CASSLVLAEDTQYF. The CDR3, as DNA: TGTGCCAGCAGCTTGGTTTTAGCGGAAGATACGCAGTATTTT. Filled out from reference TRBV5-6 and TRBJ2-3, the complete variable domain reads DAGVTQSPTHLIKTRGQQVTLRCSPKSGHDTVSWYQQALGQGPQFIFQYYEEEERQRGNFPDRFSGHQFPNYSSELNVNALLLGDSALYLCASSLVLAEDTQYFGPGTRLTVL.

The chain carries TRBV7-9 and TRBJ2-3; 8 bases fit TRBD1. The CDR3 has 15 residues. Germline CDR1 reads SEHNR; CDR2 reads FQNEAQ (reference sequence). V lost 5 bases, J lost 5 bases, and 9 bases stayed unmatched. The CDR3 bases are TGTGCCAGCAGCCCGGACAGGGAAGGGAGAGATACGCAGTATTTT. The encoded protein is CASSPDREGRDTQYF.

This clonotype was observed many times. The V call is TRBV7-2, the J call TRBJ2-5; D gene ambiguous. The ends were cut back, 1 base at V and 2 bases at J, with 11 bases in the middle. The CDR3 has 15 residues. Germline V gives CDR1 SGHTA, CDR2 FQGNSA. This chain's CDR3 is CASSLENSHQETQYF. The CDR3 nucleotides are TGTGCCAGCAGCTTAGAGAACAGTCATCAAGAGACCCAGTACTTC. The full variable domain, its missing parts supplied by reference TRBV7-2 and TRBJ2-5, is GAGVSQSPSNKVTEKGKDVELRCDPISGHTALYWYRQSLGQGLEFLIYFQGNSAPDKSGLPSDRFSAERTGGSVSTLTIQRTQQEDSAVYLCASSLENSHQETQYFGPGTRLLVL.

The chain joins TRBV3-1 to TRBJ2-3; 12 bases fit TRBD2. V was clipped by 5 bases and J by 2 bases; unmatched bases: 8. Per germline, CDR1 LGHDT and CDR2 YNNKEL (reference sequence). The CDR3 spans 17 residues. The CDR3 sequence is CASSFRTSGAPTDTQYF. As DNA, the CDR3 is TGTGCCAGCAGCTTCCGGACTAGCGGGGCCCCCACAGATACGCAGTATTTT.

There are a few counts of this clonotype. The CDR3: CASKGGLEDTQYF. The CDR3 DNA reads TGCGCCAGCAAGGGGGGTTTAGAAGATACGCAGTATTTT. The genes are TRBV4-1 and TRBJ2-3, with D perhaps matching TRBD1 or TRBD2 (6 bases each). This CDR3 comprises 13 residues. Between the trimmed V and J ends, which lost 7 bases and 5 bases, there was a span of 13 bases. Germline V lookup: CDR1 MGHRA, CDR2 YSYEKL.

The V and J genes are TRBV27 and TRBJ1-1; D may be TRBD1 (5 bases). Germline loops: CDR1 MNHEY, CDR2 SMNVEV (reference sequence). The CDR3 runs to 17 residues. V lost 2 bases, J lost 2 bases, and 18 bases lay in between. The CDR3, as DNA: TGTGCCAGCAGTTTACAGGGCGCAGGGACGGAAAACACTGAAGCTTTCTTT. Its protein is CASSLQGAGTENTEAFF.

This rearrangement joins TRBV24-1 to TRBJ1-5; 8 bases are shared with TRBD1. Germline values: CDR1 KGHDR, CDR2 SFDVKD. This CDR3 region has 13 residues. Trimming removed 5 bases from V and 7 bases from J; junction bases left unmatched: 3. For the CDR3, the DNA is TGTGCCACCAGTGTCGGACAGGGACAGCCCCAGCATTTT. It yields the protein CATSVGQGQPQHF.

This clonotype has just a few counts. V usage is TRBV6-5 and J usage is TRBJ2-1; 8 bases match TRBD2. V was clipped by 0 bases and J by 8 bases; unmatched bases: 12. The CDR3 extends over 17 amino acids. The germline V gene encodes CDR1 MNHEY and CDR2 SVGAGI. CDR3 nucleotides: TGTGCCAGCAGTTACTCGGGCGGAATTAGCGGGGATCATGAGCAGTTCTTC. Protein product: CASSYSGGISGDHEQFF.